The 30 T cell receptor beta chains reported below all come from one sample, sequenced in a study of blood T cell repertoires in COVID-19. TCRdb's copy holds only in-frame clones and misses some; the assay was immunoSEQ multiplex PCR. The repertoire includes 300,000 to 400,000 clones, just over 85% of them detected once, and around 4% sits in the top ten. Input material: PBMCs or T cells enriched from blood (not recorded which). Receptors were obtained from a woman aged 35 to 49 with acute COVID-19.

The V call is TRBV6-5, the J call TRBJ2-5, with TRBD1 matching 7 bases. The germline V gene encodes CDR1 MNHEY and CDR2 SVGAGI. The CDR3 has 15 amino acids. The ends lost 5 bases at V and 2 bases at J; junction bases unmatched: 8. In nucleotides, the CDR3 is TGTGCCAGCAGTCCGGGGACAGTGATGCAAGAGACCCAGTACTTC. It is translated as CASSPGTVMQETQYF.

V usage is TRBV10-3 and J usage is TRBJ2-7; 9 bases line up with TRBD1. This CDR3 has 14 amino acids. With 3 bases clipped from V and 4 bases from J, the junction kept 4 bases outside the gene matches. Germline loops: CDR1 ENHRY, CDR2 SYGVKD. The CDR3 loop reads CAISDSGTGYEQYF. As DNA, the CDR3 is TGTGCCATCAGTGACTCCGGGACAGGGTACGAGCAGTACTTC.

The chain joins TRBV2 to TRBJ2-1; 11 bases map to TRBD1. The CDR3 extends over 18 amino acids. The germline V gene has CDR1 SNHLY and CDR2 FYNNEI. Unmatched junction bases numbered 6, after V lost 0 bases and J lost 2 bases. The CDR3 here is CASSEASGQGDPYNEQFF. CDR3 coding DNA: TGTGCCAGCAGTGAAGCCTCGGGACAGGGGGATCCCTACAATGAGCAGTTCTTC.

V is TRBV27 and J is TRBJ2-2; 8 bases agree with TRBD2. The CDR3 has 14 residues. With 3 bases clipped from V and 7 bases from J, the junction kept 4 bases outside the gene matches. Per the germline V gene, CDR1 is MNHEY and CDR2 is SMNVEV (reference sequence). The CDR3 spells CASSFGGADGELFF. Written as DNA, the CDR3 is TGTGCCAGCAGTTTCGGGGGGGCAGACGGGGAGCTGTTTTTT.

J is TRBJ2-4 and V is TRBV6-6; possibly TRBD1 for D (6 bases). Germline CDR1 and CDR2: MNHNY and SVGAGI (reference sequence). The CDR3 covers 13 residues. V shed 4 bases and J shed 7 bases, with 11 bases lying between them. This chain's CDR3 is CASSSPGENIQYF. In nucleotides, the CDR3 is TGTGCCAGCAGTTCTCCAGGGGAGAACATTCAGTACTTC.

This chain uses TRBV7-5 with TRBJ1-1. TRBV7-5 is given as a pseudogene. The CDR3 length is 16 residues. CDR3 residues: CARSLDRRGANTEAFF. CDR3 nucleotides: TGTGCCAGAAGCTTAGATCGTCGGGGAGCAAACACTGAAGCTTTCTTT.

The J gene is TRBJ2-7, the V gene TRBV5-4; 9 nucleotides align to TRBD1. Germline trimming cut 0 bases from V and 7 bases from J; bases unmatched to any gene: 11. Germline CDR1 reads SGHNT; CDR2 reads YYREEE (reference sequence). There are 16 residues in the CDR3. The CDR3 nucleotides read TGTGCCAGCAGCTTGGGAAGAGGGGGACAGGGCTCTGAGCAGTACTTC. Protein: CASSLGRGGQGSEQYF.

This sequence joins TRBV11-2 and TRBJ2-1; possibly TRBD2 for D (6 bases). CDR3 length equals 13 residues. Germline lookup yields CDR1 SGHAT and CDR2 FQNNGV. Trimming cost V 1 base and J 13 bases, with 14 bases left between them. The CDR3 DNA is TGTGCCAGCAGCTTAGGTCCGGGGGTGGGACAGTTCTTC. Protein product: CASSLGPGVGQFF.

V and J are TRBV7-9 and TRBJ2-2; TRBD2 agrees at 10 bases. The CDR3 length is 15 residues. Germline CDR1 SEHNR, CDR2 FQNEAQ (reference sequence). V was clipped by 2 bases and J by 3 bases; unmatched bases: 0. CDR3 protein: CASSLLAGDTGELFF. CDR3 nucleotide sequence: TGTGCCAGCAGCTTACTAGCGGGAGACACCGGGGAGCTGTTTTTT.

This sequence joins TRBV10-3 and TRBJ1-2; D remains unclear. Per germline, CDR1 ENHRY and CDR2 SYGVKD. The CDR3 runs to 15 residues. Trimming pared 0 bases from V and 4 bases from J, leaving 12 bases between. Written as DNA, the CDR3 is TGTGCCATCAGTGAGTCGCCGGCGTCGGGCTATGGCTACACCTTC. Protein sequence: CAISESPASGYGYTF.

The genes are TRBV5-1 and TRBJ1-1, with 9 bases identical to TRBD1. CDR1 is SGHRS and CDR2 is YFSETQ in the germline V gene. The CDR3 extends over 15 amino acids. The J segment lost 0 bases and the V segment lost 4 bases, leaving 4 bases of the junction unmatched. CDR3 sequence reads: CASSGRDRVNTEAFF. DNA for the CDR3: TGCGCCAGCAGCGGCCGGGACAGGGTGAACACTGAAGCTTTCTTT.

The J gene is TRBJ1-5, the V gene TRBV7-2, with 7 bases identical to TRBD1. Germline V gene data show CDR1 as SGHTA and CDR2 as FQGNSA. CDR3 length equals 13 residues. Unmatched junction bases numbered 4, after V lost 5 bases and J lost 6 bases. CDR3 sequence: CASSGQASQPQHF. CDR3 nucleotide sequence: TGTGCCAGCAGCGGACAGGCAAGTCAGCCCCAGCATTTT.

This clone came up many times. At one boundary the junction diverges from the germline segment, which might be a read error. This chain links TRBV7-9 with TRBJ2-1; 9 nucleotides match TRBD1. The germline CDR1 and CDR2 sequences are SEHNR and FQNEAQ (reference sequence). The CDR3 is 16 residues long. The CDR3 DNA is TGTGCCAGCCCTACCCCGGGACAGGGTTCCTACTATGAGCAGTTCTTC. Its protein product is CASPTPGQGSYYEQFF. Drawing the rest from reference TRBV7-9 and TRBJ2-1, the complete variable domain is DTGVSQNPRHKITKRGQNVTFRCDPISEHNRLYWYRQTLGQGPEFLTYFQNEAQLEKSRLLSDRFSAERPKGSFSTLEIQRTEQGDSAMYLCASPTPGQGSYYEQFFGPGTRLTVL.

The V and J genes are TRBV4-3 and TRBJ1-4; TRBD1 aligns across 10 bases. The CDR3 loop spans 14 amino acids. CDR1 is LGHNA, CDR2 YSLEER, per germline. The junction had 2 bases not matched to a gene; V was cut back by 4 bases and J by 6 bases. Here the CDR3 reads CASSPDRGDEKLFF. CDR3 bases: TGCGCCAGCAGCCCGGACAGGGGGGATGAAAAACTGTTTTTT.

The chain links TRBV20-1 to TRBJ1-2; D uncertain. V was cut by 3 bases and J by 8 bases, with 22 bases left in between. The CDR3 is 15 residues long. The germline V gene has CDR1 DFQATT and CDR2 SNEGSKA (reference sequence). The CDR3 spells CSASSAGFPQRGYTF. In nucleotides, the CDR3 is TGCAGTGCTAGTTCGGCAGGTTTCCCTCAAAGGGGCTACACCTTC.

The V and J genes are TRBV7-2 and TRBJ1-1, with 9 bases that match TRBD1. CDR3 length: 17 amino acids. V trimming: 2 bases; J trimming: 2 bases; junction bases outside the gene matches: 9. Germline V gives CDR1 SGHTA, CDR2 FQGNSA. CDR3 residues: CASSLIASGQGNTEAFF. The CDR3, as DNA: TGTGCCAGCAGCTTAATAGCCTCGGGACAGGGAAACACTGAAGCTTTCTTT.

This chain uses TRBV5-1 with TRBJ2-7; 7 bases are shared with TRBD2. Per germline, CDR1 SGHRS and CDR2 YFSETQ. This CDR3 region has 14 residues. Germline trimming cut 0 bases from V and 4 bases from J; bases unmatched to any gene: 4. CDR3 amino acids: CASSLARGMYEQYF. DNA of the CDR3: TGCGCCAGCAGCTTGGCGCGGGGGATGTACGAGCAGTACTTC.

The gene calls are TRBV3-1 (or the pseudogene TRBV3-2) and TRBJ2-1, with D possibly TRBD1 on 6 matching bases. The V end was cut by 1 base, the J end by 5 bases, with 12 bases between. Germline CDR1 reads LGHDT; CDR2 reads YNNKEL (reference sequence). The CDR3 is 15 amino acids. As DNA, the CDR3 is TGTGCCAGCAGCCAAGGGGTGGGGGCCGACAATGAGCAGTTCTTC. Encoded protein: CASSQGVGADNEQFF.

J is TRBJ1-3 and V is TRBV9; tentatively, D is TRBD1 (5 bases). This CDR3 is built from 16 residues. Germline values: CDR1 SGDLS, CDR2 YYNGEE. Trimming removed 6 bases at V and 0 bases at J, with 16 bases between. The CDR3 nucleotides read TGTGCCAGCACCCCCGGGGGGTCCCACTCTGGAAACACCATATATTTT. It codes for CASTPGGSHSGNTIYF. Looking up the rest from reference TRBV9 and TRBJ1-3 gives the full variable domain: DSGVTQTPKHLITATGQRVTLRCSPRSGDLSVYWYQQSLDQGLQFLIQYYNGEERAKGNILERFSAQQFPDLHSELNLSSLELGDSALYFCASTPGGSHSGNTIYFGEGSWLTVV.

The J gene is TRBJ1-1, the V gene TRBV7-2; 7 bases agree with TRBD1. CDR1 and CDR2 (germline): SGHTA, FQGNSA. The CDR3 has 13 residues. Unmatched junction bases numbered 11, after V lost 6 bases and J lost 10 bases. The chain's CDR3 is CASRPPTGRRAFF. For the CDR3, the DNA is TGTGCCAGCAGACCGCCGACAGGGCGTAGAGCTTTCTTT.

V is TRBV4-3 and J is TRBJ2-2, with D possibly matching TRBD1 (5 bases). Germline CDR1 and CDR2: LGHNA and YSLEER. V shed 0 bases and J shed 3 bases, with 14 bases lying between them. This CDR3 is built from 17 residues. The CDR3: CASSQDQGFGYTGELFF. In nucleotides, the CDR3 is TGCGCCAGCAGCCAAGATCAGGGATTTGGGTACACCGGGGAGCTGTTTTTT.

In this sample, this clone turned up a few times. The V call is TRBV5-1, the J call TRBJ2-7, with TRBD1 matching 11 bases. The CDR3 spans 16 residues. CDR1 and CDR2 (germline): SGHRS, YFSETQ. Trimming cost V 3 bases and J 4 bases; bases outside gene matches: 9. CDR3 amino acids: CASSSKAGDRGYEQYF. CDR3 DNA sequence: TGCGCCAGCAGCTCGAAAGCCGGGGACAGGGGGTACGAGCAGTACTTC.

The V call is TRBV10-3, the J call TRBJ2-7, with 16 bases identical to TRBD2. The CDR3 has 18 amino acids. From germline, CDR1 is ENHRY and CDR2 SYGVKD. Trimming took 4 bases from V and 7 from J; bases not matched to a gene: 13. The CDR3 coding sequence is TGTGCCATCAGTGTGACCGGGACTAGCGGGAGGGCCGGTGAGGAGCAGTACTTC. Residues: CAISVTGTSGRAGEEQYF.

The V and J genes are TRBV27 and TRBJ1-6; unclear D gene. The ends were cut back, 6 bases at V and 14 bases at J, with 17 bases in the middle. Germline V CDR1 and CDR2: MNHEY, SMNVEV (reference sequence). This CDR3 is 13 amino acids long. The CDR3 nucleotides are TGTGCCAGCAGGTGGGTCGAAGCTGGAGCCCTCCACTTT. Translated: CASRWVEAGALHF.

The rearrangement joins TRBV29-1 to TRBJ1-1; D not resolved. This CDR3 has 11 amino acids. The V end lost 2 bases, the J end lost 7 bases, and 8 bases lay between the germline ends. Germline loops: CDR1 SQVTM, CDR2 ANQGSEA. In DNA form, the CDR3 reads TGCAGCGTTGAAATCACACATGAAGCTTTCTTT. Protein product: CSVEITHEAFF.

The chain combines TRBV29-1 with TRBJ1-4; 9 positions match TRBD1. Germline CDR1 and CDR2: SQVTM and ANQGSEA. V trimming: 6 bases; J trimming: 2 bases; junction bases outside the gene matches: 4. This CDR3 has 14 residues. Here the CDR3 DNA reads TGCAGCGTCCCCGGGACAGGGACTAATGAAAAACTGTTTTTT. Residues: CSVPGTGTNEKLFF.

Here the CDR3 reads CASSSGQGAPGANVLTF. CDR3 coding DNA: TGTGCCAGTAGTTCTGGACAGGGGGCCCCTGGGGCCAACGTCCTGACTTTC. The genes are TRBV19 and TRBJ2-6; 11 positions agree with TRBD1. This CDR3 has 17 amino acids. Looked up from germline, CDR1 is LNHDA and CDR2 is SQIVND (reference sequence). After removal of 5 bases from V and 2 bases from J, the junction contained 5 bases not matched to a gene.

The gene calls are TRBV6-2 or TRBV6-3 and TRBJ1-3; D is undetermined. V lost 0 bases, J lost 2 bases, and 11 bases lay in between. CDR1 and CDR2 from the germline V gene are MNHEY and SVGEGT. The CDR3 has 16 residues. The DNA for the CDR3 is TGTGCCAGCAGTTACTCGCGATGGGCTGCTGGAAACACCATATATTTT. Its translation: CASSYSRWAAGNTIYF.

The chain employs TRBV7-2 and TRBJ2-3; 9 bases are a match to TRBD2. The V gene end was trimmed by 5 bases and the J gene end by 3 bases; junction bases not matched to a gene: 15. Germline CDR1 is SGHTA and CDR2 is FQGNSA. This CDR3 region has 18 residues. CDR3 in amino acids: CASSGFDRGGGLTDTQYF. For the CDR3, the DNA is TGTGCCAGCAGCGGGTTCGACCGCGGGGGGGGCCTGACAGATACGCAGTATTTT.

The CDR3 protein is CASSPRRTATNEKLFF. The DNA for the CDR3 is TGTGCCAGCAGCCCCCGGCGGACAGCAACTAATGAAAAACTGTTTTTT. The chain joins TRBV7-9 to TRBJ1-4; the D gene is possibly TRBD1 (6 bases). Germline V lookup: CDR1 SEHNR, CDR2 FQNEAQ (reference sequence). V gave up 5 bases and J gave up 0 bases, with 13 bases separating them. This CDR3 has 16 residues.